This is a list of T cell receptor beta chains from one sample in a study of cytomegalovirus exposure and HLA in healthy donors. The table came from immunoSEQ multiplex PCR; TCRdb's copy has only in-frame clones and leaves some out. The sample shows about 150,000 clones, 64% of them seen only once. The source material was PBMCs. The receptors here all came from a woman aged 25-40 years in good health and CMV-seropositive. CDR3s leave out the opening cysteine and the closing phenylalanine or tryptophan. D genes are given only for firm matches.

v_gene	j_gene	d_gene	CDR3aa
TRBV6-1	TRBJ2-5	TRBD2	ASSDGGAGTRETQY
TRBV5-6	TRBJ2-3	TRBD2	ASGGGGPASSTDTQY
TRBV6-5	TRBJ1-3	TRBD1	ASSYTTGAGGNTIY
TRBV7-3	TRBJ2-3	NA	ASSRGRLTDTQY
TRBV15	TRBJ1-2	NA	ATSRDREGYGYT
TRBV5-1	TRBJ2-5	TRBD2	ASSRGLAGEQETQY
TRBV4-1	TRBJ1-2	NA	ASSHSVQIYGYT
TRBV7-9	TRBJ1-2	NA	ASSLEGAGYT
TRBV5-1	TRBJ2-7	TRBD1	ASSLGDSTVTYEQY
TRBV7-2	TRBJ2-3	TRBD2	ASSHLGSGRGTDTQY
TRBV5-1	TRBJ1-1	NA	ASSFIGGSGDTEAF
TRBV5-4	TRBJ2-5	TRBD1	ASSQQTGGGETQY
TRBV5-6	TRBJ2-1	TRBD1	ASSLPDRGRGSYNEQF